The 21 T cell receptor beta chains below were found in one sample sequenced in a study of CD8 T cells in Susac syndrome. RNA amounts of 0.5 to 1 ug underwent reverse transcription with random hexamers. TCRdb itself ran the immunoSEQ multiplex PCR reads through MiXCR, one entry per CDR3 protein. The sample includes 180,000 or so distinct CDR3 sequences, about 95% of them seen just once. Sample: CD4+ T cells from PBMCs. All receptors come from a human donor in good health.

V is TRBV12-3 or TRBV12-4 and J is TRBJ2-3, with 8 bases identical to TRBD2. CDR3 size: 17 residues. After removal of 3 bases from V and 2 bases from J, the junction contained 10 bases not matched to a gene. CDR3 DNA sequence: TGTGCCAGCAGTTTGGGGTTCAGCGGGAGTAACACAGATACGCAGTATTTT. This codes for CASSLGFSGSNTDTQYF.

V gene TRBV30 combines with J gene TRBJ2-1, with 12 bases lining up with TRBD2. The CDR3 spans 14 residues. Germline lookup yields CDR1 GTSNPN and CDR2 SVGIG (reference sequence). Trimming removed 3 bases from V and 8 bases from J; junction bases left unmatched: 5. The CDR3 spells CAWRLAGGGYEQFF. CDR3 bases: TGTGCCTGGAGACTAGCGGGAGGCGGGTATGAGCAGTTCTTC.

This chain links TRBV29-1 with TRBJ2-3, with 7 bases lining up with TRBD1. Per the germline V gene, CDR1 is SQVTM and CDR2 is ANQGSEA. V lost 7 bases, J lost 1 base, and 5 bases stayed unmatched. This CDR3 has 13 amino acids. In nucleotides, the CDR3 is TGCAGCGGTGGACAGGCGCGCACAGATACGCAGTATTTT. Translated, it gives CSGGQARTDTQYF.

This clonotype was recorded once. The junction differs from germline at one of its ends, possibly a read error. The V call is TRBV29-1, the J call TRBJ1-1; 7 bases line up with TRBD1. Germline CDR1 reads SQVTM; CDR2 reads ANQGSEA. CDR3 length: 13 residues. In DNA form, the CDR3 reads TGCAGCGTGAGGGGACAGATGAACACTGAAGCACTCTTT. Its protein product is CSVRGQMNTEALF.

The chain links TRBV20-1 to TRBJ2-3; 8 bases agree with TRBD1. J was trimmed by 5 bases and V by 4 bases; bases with no gene match: 5. This CDR3 region has 13 residues. The germline V gene has CDR1 DFQATT and CDR2 SNEGSKA (reference sequence). The CDR3 loop reads CSAIQGARDTQYF. CDR3 in DNA: TGCAGTGCTATTCAGGGGGCGCGAGATACGCAGTATTTT.

This rearrangement joins TRBV6-5 to TRBJ2-2; the match to TRBD2 covers 11 bases. Germline trimming cut 6 bases from V and 6 bases from J; bases unmatched to any gene: 6. From germline, CDR1 is MNHEY and CDR2 SVGAGI. The CDR3 totals 15 residues. CDR3 coding DNA: TGTGCCAGCAGGCCGGTAGCGGGAGGGTCCGGGGAGCTGTTTTTT. Translating it yields CASRPVAGGSGELFF.

The chain is built from TRBV7-8 and TRBJ2-7; a weak D match, TRBD1 (6 bases). Germline V CDR1 and CDR2: SGHVS, FQNEAQ. The CDR3 contains 18 residues. Trimming left V 4 bases short and J 5 bases short, with 27 bases between. The CDR3 spells CASSYRAGTGGVYNEQYF. The CDR3 bases are TGTGCCAGCAGCTACCGAGCCGGAACTGGGGGCGTATACAACGAGCAGTACTTC.

The V call is TRBV20-1, the J call TRBJ2-2, with D maybe TRBD2 (5 bases). V shed 2 bases and J shed 6 bases, with 16 bases lying between them. CDR1 is DFQATT, CDR2 SNEGSKA, per germline (reference sequence). The CDR3 consists of 15 residues. The CDR3 region has the DNA TGCAGTGCTAGACCCTCTGACGGGGTGGCCGGGGAGCTGTTTTTT. Amino acids: CSARPSDGVAGELFF.

This clonotype was picked up one time. The CDR3 spells CSVVRQDEQFF. The CDR3 coding sequence is TGCAGCGTTGTTCGGCAGGATGAGCAGTTCTTC. This sequence joins TRBV29-1 and TRBJ2-1; D remains ambiguous. The V gene lost 4 bases and the J gene lost 8 bases, with 9 bases spanning the gap. Per the germline V gene, CDR1 is SQVTM and CDR2 is ANQGSEA. This CDR3 contains 11 residues.

The chain links TRBV24-1 to TRBJ2-1, with TRBD1 identical over 7 bases. This CDR3 region has 15 residues. CDR1 is KGHDR, CDR2 SFDVKD, per germline. Trimming took 4 bases from V and 7 from J; bases not matched to a gene: 9. CDR3 sequence (DNA): TGTGCCACCAGTGACCTCCACAGGGGACATAATGAGCAGTTCTTC. Residues: CATSDLHRGHNEQFF.

J is TRBJ2-5 and V is TRBV30; 10 nucleotides align to TRBD1. The V gene's germline CDR1 is GTSNPN and CDR2 SVGIG (reference sequence). This CDR3 region has 13 residues. Trimming at V came to 8 bases and at J to 5 bases, leaving 8 bases not matched to a gene. Here the CDR3 DNA reads TGTGCCACGAAGACAGGGGGCATCGAGACCCAGTACTTC. It is translated as CATKTGGIETQYF.

The chain carries TRBV27 and TRBJ2-4; 7 nucleotides line up with TRBD1. This CDR3 has 16 amino acids. Germline V lookup: CDR1 MNHEY, CDR2 SMNVEV (reference sequence). Trimming cost V 7 bases and J 0 bases; bases outside gene matches: 9. The CDR3 DNA reads as TGTGCCAGCACCCGGACAGGAGGACTAGCCAAAAACATTCAGTACTTC. It is translated as CASTRTGGLAKNIQYF.

This chain uses TRBV6-5 with TRBJ2-3; 12 nucleotides line up with TRBD2. The V gene's germline CDR1 is MNHEY and CDR2 SVGAGI. The CDR3 consists of 18 residues. J lost 1 base, V lost 4 bases, and 9 bases had no gene match. The CDR3: CASSSWTSGNARTDTQYF. The CDR3, as DNA: TGTGCCAGCAGTTCCTGGACTAGCGGGAACGCACGCACAGATACGCAGTATTTT.

J is TRBJ2-1 and V is TRBV27; possibly TRBD2 for D (5 bases). CDR1 and CDR2 (germline): MNHEY, SMNVEV (reference sequence). The V gene lost 6 bases and the J gene lost 7 bases, with 10 bases spanning the gap. The CDR3 length is 12 residues. CDR3 sequence: CASSHLANEQFF. In DNA, the CDR3 is TGTGCCAGCAGCCACCTAGCAAATGAGCAGTTCTTC.

The V gene is TRBV7-9, the J gene TRBJ1-5; D ambiguous. Trimming stripped 5 bases from V and 0 bases from J, with 8 bases between. Germline-derived CDR1 and CDR2 are SEHNR and FQNEAQ (reference sequence). The CDR3 extends over 14 amino acids. The CDR3 loop reads CASSLGNSNQPQHF. CDR3 DNA: TGTGCCAGCAGCCTCGGGAATAGCAATCAGCCCCAGCATTTT. Full variable domain (outside the CDR3, taken from reference TRBV7-9 and TRBJ1-5): DTGVSQNPRHKITKRGQNVTFRCDPISEHNRLYWYRQTLGQGPEFLTYFQNEAQLEKSRLLSDRFSAERPKGSFSTLEIQRTEQGDSAMYLCASSLGNSNQPQHFGDGTRLSIL.

Points on this clonotype: Compared with germline, one end of the junction differs, possibly owing to a read error. The chain uses TRBV7-7 and TRBJ2-3, with 13 bases that match TRBD2. The CDR3 loop spans 15 amino acids. CDR1 is SSHAT, CDR2 FNYEAQ, per germline (reference sequence). The DNA of the CDR3 is TGTGCTAGCAGCCTCGGACTAGCGGGAGTAGATACGCAGTATTTT. Its protein is CASSLGLAGVDTQYF.

The chain recombines TRBV3-1 with TRBJ1-5; D call uncertain. The CDR3 is 16 amino acids. Germline CDR1 is LGHDT and CDR2 is YNNKEL (reference sequence). V dropped 1 base and J dropped 0 bases, with 10 bases sitting between them. The DNA for the CDR3 is TGTGCCAGCAGCCAAGGAACAGCCCGTAGCAATCAGCCCCAGCATTTT. Its translation: CASSQGTARSNQPQHF.

The J gene is TRBJ2-1, the V gene TRBV27; no reliable D call. The germline V and J ends were trimmed by 4 bases and 0 bases, with 10 bases remaining between them. This CDR3 comprises 15 residues. Germline V gene sequence: CDR1 MNHEY, CDR2 SMNVEV (reference sequence). Here the CDR3 DNA reads TGTGCCAGCAGTTCTTGGCAAATCTCCTACAATGAGCAGTTCTTC. This sequence encodes CASSSWQISYNEQFF.

The chain couples TRBV30 to TRBJ1-1; D unclear. Germline CDR1 GTSNPN, CDR2 SVGIG (reference sequence). The CDR3 extends over 13 amino acids. Trimming left V 5 bases short and J 0 bases short, with 10 bases between. CDR3 in DNA: TGTGCCTGGTACAGAGACATGAACACTGAAGCTTTCTTT. It encodes CAWYRDMNTEAFF.

V usage is TRBV19 and J usage is TRBJ2-1, with D possibly being TRBD1 (7 bases). The V end was cut by 3 bases, the J end by 5 bases, with 17 bases between. CDR3 length: 16 residues. CDR1 and CDR2 (germline): LNHDA, SQIVND (reference sequence). CDR3 protein: CASSMGGRGINNEQFF. CDR3 in DNA: TGTGCCAGTAGTATGGGGGGCAGGGGGATAAACAATGAGCAGTTCTTC.

This clonotype was observed a few times. The chain carries TRBV5-6 and TRBJ2-5; a weak D match, TRBD1 (6 bases). V dropped 0 bases and J dropped 2 bases, with 14 bases sitting between them. Per germline, CDR1 SGHDT and CDR2 YYEEEE. The CDR3 has 16 residues. The DNA of the CDR3 is TGTGCCAGCAGCTTGGCCCCCAGGGGACAACAAGAGACCCAGTACTTC. Translating it yields CASSLAPRGQQETQYF.